The 17 T cell receptor beta chains presented below share a single source sample, sequenced in a study of radiotherapy plus CTLA-4 blockade in lung cancer. Sequencing was performed with immunoSEQ multiplex PCR; in TCRdb, only in-frame clones are kept and a portion is missing. Of fewer than 150,000 clones in the sample, more than 65% were seen once. Here the sequenced sample was peripheral blood, taken from a patient treated with radiotherapy plus ipilimumab. All receptors derive from a human donor with non-small cell lung cancer who had a partial response to radiotherapy plus ipilimumab.

The V gene is TRBV29-1, the J gene TRBJ2-3; 7 nucleotides agree with TRBD2. CDR1 and CDR2 (germline): SQVTM, ANQGSEA. After removal of 7 bases from V and 4 bases from J, the junction contained 8 bases not matched to a gene. This CDR3 comprises 13 residues. CDR3 sequence (DNA): TGCAGCGGGGGGGGGTTCCGAGCAGATACGCAGTATTTT. Its translation: CSGGGFRADTQYF.

The sample holds a few counts of this clone. The V call is TRBV7-2, the J call TRBJ1-5; maybe TRBD1 (6 bases). This CDR3 contains 14 residues. Germline CDR1 and CDR2: SGHTA and FQGNSA. Trimming stripped 1 base from V and 4 bases from J, with 8 bases between. CDR3 DNA: TGTGCCAGCAGCTTAGTGAGGGGGAATCAGCCCCAGCATTTT. Translation: CASSLVRGNQPQHF.

V is TRBV29-1 and J is TRBJ1-4; D might be TRBD1 (6 bases). Germline values: CDR1 SQVTM, CDR2 ANQGSEA. V shed 5 bases and J shed 8 bases, with 12 bases lying between them. This CDR3 spans 12 amino acids. The CDR3 coding sequence is TGCAGCGTTCACAGGGACGAAGAAAAACTGTTTTTT. Its protein product is CSVHRDEEKLFF.

V gene TRBV6-4 combines with J gene TRBJ2-3, with 11 bases lining up with TRBD2. This CDR3 comprises 19 residues. V gave up 0 bases and J gave up 2 bases; unmatched junction bases: 10. Germline V gene lookup returns CDR1 MRHNA and CDR2 SNTAGT. In DNA, the CDR3 is TGTGCCAGCAGTGACTCGGGGCCTAGCGGGAGGCATAACACAGATACGCAGTATTTT. Its translation: CASSDSGPSGRHNTDTQYF.

This chain uses TRBV18 with TRBJ1-2; weak D call: TRBD1 (6 bases). Germline values: CDR1 KGHSH, CDR2 LQKENI. The CDR3 covers 16 residues. The V end lost 3 bases, the J end lost 1 base, and 15 bases lay between the germline ends. The DNA of the CDR3 is TGTGCCAGCTCACCCGGCGCAGGGGTCGTTAACTATGGCTACACCTTC. Amino acids: CASSPGAGVVNYGYTF. The complete variable domain, with remaining parts taken from reference TRBV18 and TRBJ1-2, reads NAGVMQNPRHLVRRRGQEARLRCSPMKGHSHVYWYRQLPEEGLKFMVYLQKENIIDESGMPKERFSAEFPKEGPSILRIQQVVRGDSAAYFCASSPGAGVVNYGYTFGSGTRLTVV.

The rearrangement links TRBV5-5 to TRBJ2-7, with TRBD2 as a possible D gene (7 bases). Looked up from germline, CDR1 is SGHKS and CDR2 is YYEKEE (reference sequence). The CDR3 is 15 amino acids. V was trimmed by 4 bases and J by 7 bases, leaving 21 bases between them. For the CDR3, the DNA is TGTGCCAGCAGCCCCTCCAACGGGGGGCAGAGGGAGCAGTACTTC. This encodes CASSPSNGGQREQYF.

The CDR3 loop reads CASSPQGMSGYTF. CDR3 sequence (DNA): TGTGCCAGCAGTCCCCAGGGGATGAGTGGCTACACCTTC. The rearrangement joins TRBV6-5 to TRBJ1-2, with D possibly matching TRBD1 (6 bases). Trimming left V 5 bases short and J 7 bases short, with 14 bases between. CDR3 size: 13 residues. The germline V gene has CDR1 MNHEY and CDR2 SVGAGI.

The chain couples TRBV7-9 to TRBJ1-2, with D hard to call. CDR3 length equals 14 residues. V was pared by 0 bases and J by 5 bases, with 10 bases between. Germline V gene sequence: CDR1 SEHNR, CDR2 FQNEAQ (reference sequence). CDR3 loop: CASSLALSVYGYTF. DNA for the CDR3: TGTGCCAGCAGCTTAGCGTTGAGCGTATATGGCTACACCTTC.

This chain connects TRBV28 to TRBJ2-3; TRBD1 aligns across 8 bases. The CDR3 runs to 14 residues. J gave up 3 bases and V 6 bases, and 5 bases lay outside the gene matches. Germline CDR1 is MDHEN and CDR2 is SYDVKM. The CDR3 DNA is TGTGCCAGCAGGGTGGGACAGGCGACAGATACGCAGTATTTT. Its protein product is CASRVGQATDTQYF.

This clone was observed a few times. The V gene is TRBV19, the J gene TRBJ1-1, with D possibly being TRBD1 (5 bases). CDR1 and CDR2 from the germline V gene are LNHDA and SQIVND (reference sequence). Trimming cost V 5 bases and J 5 bases, with 9 bases left between them. The CDR3 covers 12 residues. CDR3 nucleotide sequence: TGTGCCAGTAGTTTCTCAGGGACTGAAGCTTTCTTT. Protein: CASSFSGTEAFF.

The chain couples TRBV9 to TRBJ2-1; D is perhaps TRBD2 (5 bases). The V end was cut by 3 bases, the J end by 4 bases, with 8 bases between. The germline gives CDR1 SGDLS, CDR2 YYNGEE. The CDR3 totals 13 residues. CDR3 sequence reads: CASSAGIYNEQFF. The DNA for the CDR3 is TGTGCCAGCAGCGCCGGGATTTACAATGAGCAGTTCTTC. The full variable domain, rest sourced from reference TRBV9 and TRBJ2-1, is DSGVTQTPKHLITATGQRVTLRCSPRSGDLSVYWYQQSLDQGLQFLIQYYNGEERAKGNILERFSAQQFPDLHSELNLSSLELGDSALYFCASSAGIYNEQFFGPGTRLTVL.

The chain combines TRBV5-1 with TRBJ1-3, with D unclear. Germline CDR1 and CDR2: SGHRS and YFSETQ. This CDR3 has 15 residues. V was pared by 4 bases and J by 0 bases, with 11 bases between. CDR3 DNA: TGCGCCAGCAGCCTAACAGTGGGCTCTGGAAACACCATATATTTT. Translating it yields CASSLTVGSGNTIYF.

This clone was seen just once. The chain has TRBV9 and TRBJ1-2; D remains unclear. The germline V and J ends were trimmed by 3 bases and 4 bases, with 13 bases remaining between them. Germline V lookup: CDR1 SGDLS, CDR2 YYNGEE. This CDR3 comprises 14 residues. CDR3 sequence reads: CASSAGPGFYGYTF. Written as DNA, the CDR3 is TGTGCCAGCAGCGCGGGTCCGGGGTTCTATGGCTACACCTTC.

The chain recombines TRBV29-1 with TRBJ2-3; D ambiguous. The CDR3 totals 12 residues. Trimming removed 5 bases from V and 4 bases from J, with 10 bases in between. Germline assignment: CDR1 SQVTM and CDR2 ANQGSEA. The CDR3, as DNA: TGCAGCGTTATTTCCGCGGCAGATACGCAGTATTTT. This sequence encodes CSVISAADTQYF.

V gene TRBV4-2 combines with J gene TRBJ1-1; D ambiguous. Germline CDR1 LGHNA, CDR2 YNFKEQ. V lost 0 bases, J lost 0 bases, and 2 bases lay in between. This CDR3 has 13 residues. The CDR3 is CASSQDVNTEAFF. The CDR3 bases are TGTGCCAGCAGCCAAGACGTGAACACTGAAGCTTTCTTT.

This rearrangement joins TRBV4-1 to TRBJ2-5; D is uncertain. V gave up 4 bases and J gave up 5 bases, with 20 bases separating them. The CDR3 length is 16 residues. Germline V gene sequence: CDR1 MGHRA, CDR2 YSYEKL. The CDR3 here is CASSRGGGSKVETQYF. CDR3 nucleotides: TGCGCCAGCAGCCGCGGTGGTGGTAGTAAGGTGGAGACCCAGTACTTC.

The chain is built from TRBV7-3 and TRBJ1-6; D remains unclear. CDR1 is SGHTA and CDR2 is FQGTGA in the germline V gene. V dropped 2 bases and J dropped 14 bases, with 16 bases sitting between them. The CDR3 has 14 residues. The DNA of the CDR3 is TGTGCCAGCAGCTTAGTGGGAGCTTGGCTGGCCCTCCACTTT. It is translated as CASSLVGAWLALHF. The variable domain in full, with the rest retrieved from reference TRBV7-3 and TRBJ1-6, is GAGVSQTPSNKVTEKGKYVELRCDPISGHTALYWYRQSLGQGPEFLIYFQGTGAADDSGLPNDRFFAVRPEGSVSTLKIQRTERGDSAVYLCASSLVGAWLALHFGNGTRLTVT.